The 31 T cell receptor beta chains in this list originate from one sample, sequenced in a study of response to subunit inactivated influenza vaccine. TCRdb re-derived calls from the RT-PCR reads in MiXCR, one entry per CDR3 protein. The repertoire includes about 540,000 distinct CDR3 sequences, roughly a quarter of them detected once, and around 2.8% sits in the top ten. These data are also associated with another study on T cells expressing NK-cell markers. That study adds: The cDNA for TCR beta came from 5'RACE template switching with UMIs.

The sample in question was CD4+ T cells sorted from PBMCs, obtained about 11 days after vaccination. Every receptor here comes from a man aged 50 to 60 who received an inactivated influenza vaccine.

Only a few counts were recorded for this clonotype. The genes are TRBV7-2 and TRBJ1-5, with D unclear. Germline CDR1 SGHTA, CDR2 FQGNSA. V was trimmed by 2 bases and J by 7 bases, leaving 12 bases between them. The CDR3 is 14 amino acids. CDR3 in DNA: TGTGCCAGCAGCTTAAGCCAACAGATCCAGCCCCAGCATTTT. As protein: CASSLSQQIQPQHF.

This clonotype was seen a single time. Here the CDR3 DNA reads TGTGCCAGCAGTTCTGCAGCGATGAACACTGAAGCTTTCTTT. Its protein is CASSSAAMNTEAFF. The rearrangement joins TRBV6-5 to TRBJ1-1; D is unclear. V dropped 4 bases and J dropped 0 bases, with 9 bases sitting between them. Looked up from germline, CDR1 is MNHEY and CDR2 is SVGAGI. The length of the CDR3 is 14 residues.

V is TRBV6-1 and J is TRBJ2-2; either TRBD1 or TRBD2 may fit D (7 bases each). CDR1 MNHNS and CDR2 SASEGT come from the germline V gene. The V end lost 6 bases, the J end lost 3 bases, and 14 bases lay between the germline ends. The CDR3 loop spans 15 amino acids. The CDR3 DNA reads TGTGCCAGCAGGGGAGGGACAGATTACACCGGGGAGCTGTTTTTT. The encoded protein is CASRGGTDYTGELFF.

The chain combines TRBV28 with TRBJ1-3; the D gene is possibly TRBD1 (5 bases). CDR3 length equals 15 residues. V was trimmed by 6 bases and J by 7 bases, leaving 19 bases between them. Germline CDR1 and CDR2: MDHEN and SYDVKM. The CDR3 bases are TGTGCCAGCAGCACCGACAGCCTCTGGAGGAACACCATATATTTT. The encoded protein is CASSTDSLWRNTIYF. The full variable domain, its missing parts supplied by reference TRBV28 and TRBJ1-3, is DVKVTQSSRYLVKRTGEKVFLECVQDMDHENMFWYRQDPGLGLRLIYFSYDVKMKEKGDIPEGYSVSREKKERFSLILESASTNQTSMYLCASSTDSLWRNTIYFGEGSWLTVV.

The chain employs TRBV11-2 and TRBJ2-1, with 10 nucleotides matching TRBD2. With 6 bases clipped from V and 5 bases from J, the junction kept 4 bases outside the gene matches. The CDR3 is made up of 14 amino acids. From germline, CDR1 is SGHAT and CDR2 FQNNGV. The CDR3 nucleotides read TGTGCCAGCAGTGGACTAGCGGAGAACAATGAGCAGTTCTTC. Protein sequence: CASSGLAENNEQFF.

In this sample, this clonotype turned up a few times. The CDR3 bases are TGTGCCATCAGTGACCCGGGACAGCGCTCCTACGAGCAGTACTTC. Translating gives CAISDPGQRSYEQYF. The chain couples TRBV10-3 to TRBJ2-7; TRBD1 matches at 7 bases. CDR1 and CDR2 from the germline V gene are ENHRY and SYGVKD. V lost 3 bases to trimming and J lost 0 bases; unmatched junction nucleotides: 5. This CDR3 region has 15 residues.

In this sample, this clonotype turned up a few times. The chain recombines TRBV5-1 with TRBJ2-1, with D unresolved. This CDR3 is built from 15 residues. Germline V gives CDR1 SGHRS, CDR2 YFSETQ. Trimming removed 0 bases at V and 5 bases at J, with 12 bases between. The CDR3 reads CASSLVLRADNEQFF. DNA for the CDR3: TGCGCCAGCAGCTTGGTCCTTAGGGCGGACAATGAGCAGTTCTTC.

V usage is TRBV16 and J usage is TRBJ1-1; the D gene is possibly TRBD1 (6 bases). The germline V gene encodes CDR1 KGHSY and CDR2 FQNENV. V shed 5 bases and J shed 11 bases, with 21 bases lying between them. The CDR3 totals 14 residues. For the CDR3, the DNA is TGTGCCAGCAGCTCAATCGACGCCGGGACAAAGGCTTTCTTT. It encodes CASSSIDAGTKAFF. The full variable domain, rest sourced from reference TRBV16 and TRBJ1-1, is GEEVAQTPKHLVRGEGQKAKLYCAPIKGHSYVFWYQQVLKNEFKFLISFQNENVFDETGMPKERFSAKCLPNSPCSLEIQATKLEDSAVYFCASSSIDAGTKAFFGQGTRLTVV.

The V and J genes are TRBV4-3 and TRBJ2-3; 12 bases line up with TRBD2. Trimming at V came to 2 bases and at J to 2 bases, leaving 8 bases not matched to a gene. This CDR3 comprises 18 residues. Germline CDR1 LGHNA, CDR2 YSLEER. CDR3 nucleotide sequence: TGCGCCAGCAGCCAATCTTCCTGGACTAGCGGGGTCACAGATACGCAGTATTTT. Its translation: CASSQSSWTSGVTDTQYF.

This clonotype was seen many times. The chain carries TRBV5-1 and TRBJ2-3; 9 nucleotides line up with TRBD1. The V segment lost 0 bases and the J segment 4 bases; nucleotides outside the gene matches: 3. The CDR3 extends over 15 amino acids. Germline V lookup: CDR1 SGHRS, CDR2 YFSETQ. The DNA for the CDR3 is TGCGCCAGCAGCTTGGTGACAGGGGGGGCAGATACGCAGTATTTT. It is translated as CASSLVTGGADTQYF.

The rearrangement uses TRBV20-1 and TRBJ1-2, with D perhaps TRBD1 (6 bases). The V gene's germline CDR1 is DFQATT and CDR2 SNEGSKA (reference sequence). V dropped 2 bases and J dropped 7 bases, with 14 bases sitting between them. This CDR3 has 13 amino acids. This CDR3 reads CSARLGAAGGYTF. CDR3 sequence (DNA): TGCAGTGCTAGATTGGGGGCGGCCGGTGGCTACACCTTC.

This chain uses TRBV11-2 with TRBJ2-5; 7 bases map to TRBD1. Germline V gives CDR1 SGHAT, CDR2 FQNNGV. Germline trimming cut 2 bases from V and 5 bases from J; bases unmatched to any gene: 8. The CDR3 length is 15 residues. CDR3 DNA sequence: TGTGCCAGCAGCTTACGGCAGGGGGATGGGGAGACCCAGTACTTC. Translating gives CASSLRQGDGETQYF.

The J gene is TRBJ2-5, the V gene TRBV18, with TRBD2 matching 11 bases. Germline CDR1 reads KGHSH; CDR2 reads LQKENI. The V and J ends lost 0 bases and 9 bases, in that order; junction bases with no gene match: 12. The CDR3 length is 17 residues. CDR3 coding DNA: TGTGCCAGCTCACCACCTAATCTACTAGCGGGAGAAAAGGCCCAGTACTTC. Translating gives CASSPPNLLAGEKAQYF.

This clonotype was recorded a few times. The V call is TRBV4-1, the J call TRBJ2-2; no clear D. V was shortened by 1 base and J by 4 bases, with 10 bases between the two germline ends. The CDR3 sequence is 15 residues long. Looked up from germline, CDR1 is MGHRA and CDR2 is YSYEKL. The CDR3 spells CASSQAESLTGELFF. The CDR3 nucleotides read TGCGCCAGCAGCCAAGCGGAGTCGCTCACCGGGGAGCTGTTTTTT.

The J gene is TRBJ2-3, the V gene TRBV20-1; a possible D gene is TRBD2 (7 bases). Per the germline V gene, CDR1 is DFQATT and CDR2 is SNEGSKA (reference sequence). The V end lost 0 bases, the J end lost 5 bases, and 15 bases lay between the germline ends. This CDR3 comprises 15 residues. The DNA of the CDR3 is TGCAGTGCTAGAGATCCGGGGGGCTTCAAAGATACGCAGTATTTT. Translation gives CSARDPGGFKDTQYF.

This sequence joins TRBV24-1 and TRBJ2-2; 11 bases line up with TRBD1. The trim removed 4 bases at V and 10 bases at J, leaving 10 bases unmatched. The CDR3 totals 16 residues. The germline V gene has CDR1 KGHDR and CDR2 SFDVKD. The CDR3 DNA reads TGTGCCACCAGTGAACCCGGACAGGGGGCTGATGAGGAGCTGTTTTTT. It yields the protein CATSEPGQGADEELFF.

This clonotype came up a few times. This rearrangement joins TRBV11-1 to TRBJ2-3; D not certain. CDR1 SGHAT and CDR2 FQDESV come from the germline V gene (reference sequence). The CDR3 extends over 12 amino acids. Trimming left V 5 bases short and J 7 bases short, with 10 bases between. The CDR3, as DNA: TGTGCCAGCAGCCCATCTAGAAATACGCAGTATTTT. Translated: CASSPSRNTQYF.

This clonotype has just a few counts. The genes are TRBV7-2 and TRBJ2-7; tentatively, D is TRBD2 (6 bases). CDR3 length: 14 amino acids. Germline CDR1 SGHTA, CDR2 FQGNSA. The ends were cut back, 5 bases at V and 3 bases at J, with 14 bases in the middle. The CDR3 sequence is CASSRPGLDYEQYF. The DNA for the CDR3 is TGTGCCAGCAGCCGACCGGGACTCGACTACGAGCAGTACTTC.

This clonotype was detected only a few times. The CDR3 loop is CASSQDPIYTDTQYF. DNA for the CDR3: TGTGCCAGCAGCCAAGATCCGATTTACACAGATACGCAGTATTTT. The gene calls are TRBV4-2 and TRBJ2-3; no reliable D call. The CDR3 contains 15 residues. From germline, CDR1 is LGHNA and CDR2 YNFKEQ. Trimming stripped 0 bases from V and 2 bases from J, with 9 bases between.

This sequence joins TRBV20-1 and TRBJ2-7; 11 bases are a match to TRBD2. The CDR3 sequence is 14 residues long. Germline assignment: CDR1 DFQATT and CDR2 SNEGSKA (reference sequence). V was pared by 3 bases and J by 6 bases, with 7 bases of the junction left unmatched. The CDR3 loop is CSARELAGGSEQYF. The CDR3 coding sequence is TGCAGTGCTAGGGAGCTAGCGGGGGGAAGCGAGCAGTACTTC.

The chain carries TRBV29-1 and TRBJ1-1; D unresolved. Trimming pared 1 base from V and 7 bases from J, leaving 22 bases between. Per the germline V gene, CDR1 is SQVTM and CDR2 is ANQGSEA. The CDR3 sequence is 16 residues long. This CDR3 is CSVEAGRRGGWVEAFF. CDR3 sequence (DNA): TGCAGCGTTGAAGCTGGACGCCGAGGAGGGTGGGTTGAAGCTTTCTTT.

The gene calls are TRBV20-1 and TRBJ2-1; D is uncertain. The CDR3 has 13 residues. Germline CDR1 reads DFQATT; CDR2 reads SNEGSKA (reference sequence). Trimming removed 8 bases at V and 7 bases at J, with 18 bases between. CDR3 loop: CSSFPSASNEQFF. CDR3 sequence (DNA): TGCAGTTCCTTCCCCAGCGCTTCAAATGAGCAGTTCTTC.

This clonotype was seen a few times. The chain has TRBV6-1 and TRBJ1-2; perhaps TRBD1 as D (6 bases). Germline V gene lookup returns CDR1 MNHNS and CDR2 SASEGT. The CDR3 extends over 14 amino acids. V was cut by 6 bases and J by 5 bases, with 16 bases left in between. The CDR3 spells CASSKQGVGYGYTF. The CDR3 nucleotides are TGTGCCAGCAGCAAACAGGGTGTCGGGTATGGCTACACCTTC.

As concerns this clonotype: A much larger clone lies a single base off, so this may be a read error. V usage is TRBV5-1 and J usage is TRBJ2-7; 8 bases fit TRBD1. V trimming: 1 base; J trimming: 0 bases; junction bases outside the gene matches: 3. The germline V gene encodes CDR1 SGHRS and CDR2 YFSETQ. The CDR3 length is 15 residues. CDR3 coding DNA: TGCGCCAGCAGCTTGAGGACAGGGAGCTCCTACGAGCAGTACTTC. The encoded protein is CASSLRTGSSYEQYF.

V gene TRBV5-4 combines with J gene TRBJ2-3, with D hard to call. V was shortened by 1 base and J by 2 bases, with 11 bases between the two germline ends. The CDR3 runs 15 residues. Looked up from germline, CDR1 is SGHNT and CDR2 is YYREEE (reference sequence). CDR3 loop: CASSLMGLITDTQYF. The CDR3 DNA sequence: TGTGCCAGCAGCTTGATGGGGTTGATCACAGATACGCAGTATTTT.

The chain links TRBV3-1 to TRBJ2-1; TRBD2 might be the D (5 bases). The CDR3 contains 16 residues. Per the germline V gene, CDR1 is LGHDT and CDR2 is YNNKEL (reference sequence). The V gene lost 1 base and the J gene lost 4 bases, with 14 bases spanning the gap. CDR3 sequence reads: CASSQVGGRTYNEQFF. In nucleotides, the CDR3 is TGTGCCAGCAGCCAAGTTGGTGGGAGAACTTACAATGAGCAGTTCTTC.

Only a few counts were recorded for this clonotype. V gene TRBV20-1 combines with J gene TRBJ2-6; 7 nucleotides match TRBD2. Trimming cost V 1 base and J 0 bases; bases outside gene matches: 12. CDR3 length: 19 residues. Germline CDR1 DFQATT, CDR2 SNEGSKA (reference sequence). This chain's CDR3 is CSARVGRRESFSGANVLTF. DNA of the CDR3: TGCAGTGCTAGAGTTGGTCGGCGGGAGTCCTTCTCTGGGGCCAACGTCCTGACTTTC.

This clonotype was seen a handful of times. The rearrangement uses TRBV7-9 and TRBJ2-7; unclear D gene. The CDR3 totals 12 residues. The V end was cut by 1 base, the J end by 7 bases, with 8 bases between. Germline CDR1 SEHNR, CDR2 FQNEAQ (reference sequence). The CDR3 is CASSLDGPEQYF. Here the CDR3 DNA reads TGTGCCAGCAGCTTAGATGGGCCGGAGCAGTACTTC.

This clonotype was picked up a small number of times. The gene calls are TRBV10-3 and TRBJ2-5; D is undetermined. The CDR3 runs to 13 residues. V was pared by 3 bases and J by 0 bases, with 5 bases between. From germline, CDR1 is ENHRY and CDR2 SYGVKD. DNA of the CDR3: TGTGCCATCAGTGATGGGCACCAAGAGACCCAGTACTTC. Translated, it gives CAISDGHQETQYF.

The chain employs TRBV20-1 and TRBJ2-1; no reliable D call. This CDR3 comprises 11 residues. Trimming shortened V by 2 bases and J by 4 bases, and 3 bases separated the two germline ends. Germline loops: CDR1 DFQATT, CDR2 SNEGSKA (reference sequence). For the CDR3, the DNA is TGCAGTGCTAGAATATACAATGAGCAGTTCTTC. Protein sequence: CSARIYNEQFF.

This clonotype occurred a few times. This rearrangement joins TRBV7-2 to TRBJ2-3; D perhaps matches TRBD1 (5 bases). The germline V and J ends were trimmed by 5 bases and 5 bases, with 14 bases remaining between them. Per the germline V gene, CDR1 is SGHTA and CDR2 is FQGNSA. The CDR3 loop spans 14 amino acids. CDR3 loop: CASSPFAGLDTQYF. In DNA form, the CDR3 reads TGTGCCAGCAGCCCTTTCGCAGGGTTAGATACGCAGTATTTT.